This T cell receptor beta chain stems from a study of cytomegalovirus exposure and HLA in healthy donors. Broader study findings: Analyses of presence/absence relied on an assumption of roughly uniform sequencing depth across donors. High specificity and sensitivity for cytomegalovirus status were reported for the classifier. TCR association rates varied by HLA locus in a later analysis, with DRB1 highest and HLA-C lowest.

In this sample, this clone turned up once. The antigen is unknown. PCR involved 60 Vbeta and 13 Jbeta primers. TCRdb keeps only in-frame clones here, not all; method: immunoSEQ multiplex PCR. The repertoire holds about 140,000 clones, with around 80% as singletons. The CDR3 runs to 17 residues. V shed 4 bases and J 1 base; nucleotides not matched to a gene: 9. CDR1 and CDR2 from the germline V gene are MDHEN and SYDVKM. The rearrangement links TRBV28 to TRBJ1-5; 8 bases are a match to TRBD1. This TCR derives from a man between 18 and 29 years old in good health and CMV-seropositive. Material: PBMCs. The CDR3 DNA sequence: TGTGCCAGCAGTTCGACAGGGGTATTGGGAAGCAATCAGCCCCAGCATTTT. Its translation: CASSSTGVLGSNQPQHF.